This T cell receptor (beta chain) was obtained from a study of blood T cell repertoires in COVID-19. Germline V gene lookup returns CDR1 MNHEY and CDR2 SMNVEV (reference sequence). The CDR3 runs 12 residues. V was shortened by 8 bases and J by 3 bases, with 10 bases between the two germline ends. Profiled with immunoSEQ multiplex PCR; TCRdb holds only in-frame clones, not every one. Of under 450,000 clones in the sample, over 75% were seen once. The sample was peripheral blood. V and J are TRBV27 and TRBJ2-5, with D tentatively TRBD1 (6 bases). The TCR originated in a middle-aged woman with COVID-19, enrolled during active disease. DNA of the CDR3: TGTGCCAGCGGACGGACAGAAGAGACCCAGTACTTC. It translates to CASGRTEETQYF.